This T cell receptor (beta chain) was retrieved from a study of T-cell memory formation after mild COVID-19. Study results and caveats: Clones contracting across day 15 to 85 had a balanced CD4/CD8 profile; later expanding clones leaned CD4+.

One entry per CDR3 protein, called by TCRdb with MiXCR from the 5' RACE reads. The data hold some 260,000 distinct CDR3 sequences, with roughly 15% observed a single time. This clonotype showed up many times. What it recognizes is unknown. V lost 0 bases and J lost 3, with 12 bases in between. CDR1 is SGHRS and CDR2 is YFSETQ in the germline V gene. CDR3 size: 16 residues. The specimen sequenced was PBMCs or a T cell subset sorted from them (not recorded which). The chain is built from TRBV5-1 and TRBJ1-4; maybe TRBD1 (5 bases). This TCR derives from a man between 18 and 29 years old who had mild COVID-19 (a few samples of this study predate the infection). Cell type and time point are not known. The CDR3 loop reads CASSLGLRDANEKLFF. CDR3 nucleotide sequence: TGCGCCAGCAGCTTGGGGCTCCGGGACGCTAATGAAAAACTGTTTTTT. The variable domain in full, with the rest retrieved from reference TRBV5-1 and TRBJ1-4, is KAGVTQTPRYLIKTRGQQVTLSCSPISGHRSVSWYQQTPGQGLQFLFEYFSETQRNKGNFPGRFSGRQFSNSRSEMNVSTLELGDSALYLCASSLGLRDANEKLFFGSGTQLSVL.